The next 24 T cell receptor beta chains were all read from a single sample in a study of shared clonotypes between healthy human individuals. This table comes from immunoSEQ multiplex PCR, and its TCRdb copy is limited to in-frame clones, with some not included. Of roughly 2.4 million clones listed, around 95% are singletons. Sample: naive CD4+ T cells sorted from blood. Sample subset: CD45RA+ positively selected. The origin of the receptors is a man aged 18 to 30 in good health.

The rearrangement uses TRBV11-2 and TRBJ2-5; 13 bases map to TRBD2. The CDR3 spans 15 residues. V lost 5 bases and J lost 4; bases outside the gene matches: 4. Germline CDR1 and CDR2: SGHAT and FQNNGV. The CDR3 is CASSPGLAGRETQYF. The CDR3 DNA sequence: TGTGCCAGCAGCCCGGGACTAGCGGGGAGAGAGACCCAGTACTTC.

Here the CDR3 reads CASRAGALTYEQYF. The DNA of the CDR3 is TGTGCCAGCCGGGCGGGGGCGCTTACCTACGAGCAGTACTTC. V usage is TRBV7-2 and J usage is TRBJ2-7; a weak D match, TRBD2 (7 bases). Germline CDR1 reads SGHTA; CDR2 reads FQGNSA. The CDR3 consists of 14 residues. V gave up 8 bases and J gave up 2 bases, with 16 bases separating them. The full variable domain, its missing parts supplied by reference TRBV7-2 and TRBJ2-7, is GAGVSQSPSNKVTEKGKDVELRCDPISGHTALYWYRQSLGQGLEFLIYFQGNSAPDKSGLPSDRFSAERTGGSVSTLTIQRTQQEDSAVYLCASRAGALTYEQYFGPGTRLTVT.

This clone was detected once. The genes are TRBV23-1 and TRBJ1-5, with D uncertain. TRBV23-1 is recorded as an ORF, its role being uncertain. Trimming stripped 4 bases from V and 0 bases from J, with 13 bases between. The CDR3 contains 16 residues. CDR3 residues: CASSLVRCYSNQPQHF. For the CDR3, the DNA is TGCGCCAGCAGTCTGGTCCGATGCTATAGCAATCAGCCCCAGCATTTT.

The chain employs TRBV4-1 and TRBJ2-2, with a possible D match to TRBD1 (5 bases). The CDR3 is made up of 17 amino acids. Germline CDR1 reads MGHRA; CDR2 reads YSYEKL. Trimming took 0 bases from V and 2 from J, leaving 13 bases between them. The CDR3 DNA sequence: TGCGCCAGCAGCCAAGATGGTGCCAGGGATAACACCGGGGAGCTGTTTTTT. This sequence encodes CASSQDGARDNTGELFF.

As concerns this clone: The same CDR3 arises from other DNA sequences in this sample as well. The chain couples TRBV6-6 to TRBJ2-2; D remains unclear. The ends were cut back, 0 bases at V and 1 base at J, with 6 bases in the middle. The CDR3 covers 15 residues. Germline CDR1 and CDR2: MNHNY and SVGAGI (reference sequence). The CDR3 is CASSYSDGNTGELFF. Written as DNA, the CDR3 is TGTGCCAGCAGTTACTCTGACGGGAACACCGGGGAGCTGTTTTTT.

In regard to this clone: Different DNA sequences within this sample yield the same CDR3. The chain carries TRBV5-1 and TRBJ1-6; 9 bases agree with TRBD1. CDR3 size: 14 residues. J lost 9 bases, V lost 4 bases, and 5 bases had no gene match. Germline CDR1 and CDR2: SGHRS and YFSETQ. DNA of the CDR3: TGCGCCAGCAGCGAGGGACAGGGTGGTTCACCCCTCCACTTT. Amino acid sequence: CASSEGQGGSPLHF.

The chain is built from TRBV5-1 and TRBJ2-7; TRBD2 agrees at 9 bases. Unmatched junction bases numbered 12, after V lost 6 bases and J lost 5 bases. The germline CDR1 and CDR2 sequences are SGHRS and YFSETQ. This CDR3 contains 15 residues. CDR3 DNA: TGCGCCAGCACCTTCTCGATAGCGGGAGCCAACGAGCAGTACTTC. Translated, it gives CASTFSIAGANEQYF. The full variable domain, in which reference TRBV5-1 and TRBJ2-7 provide the parts outside the CDR3, is KAGVTQTPRYLIKTRGQQVTLSCSPISGHRSVSWYQQTPGQGLQFLFEYFSETQRNKGNFPGRFSGRQFSNSRSEMNVSTLELGDSALYLCASTFSIAGANEQYFGPGTRLTVT.

J is TRBJ2-1 and V is TRBV10-1; 13 nucleotides align to TRBD2. CDR1 and CDR2 from the germline V gene are WNHNN and SYGVQD (reference sequence). Trimming at V came to 8 bases and at J to 7 bases, leaving 8 bases not matched to a gene. The CDR3 has 15 amino acids. CDR3 in amino acids: CASAPGTSGTNEQFF. The CDR3, as DNA: TGCGCCAGCGCTCCCGGGACTAGCGGGACAAATGAGCAGTTCTTC.

This clone came up once. The chain joins TRBV7-3 to TRBJ1-4; TRBD1 matches 7 bases. CDR3 size: 16 residues. V trimming: 5 bases; J trimming: 7 bases; junction bases outside the gene matches: 13. CDR1 and CDR2 (germline): SGHTA, FQGTGA. DNA of the CDR3: TGTGCCAGCAGCCCCGAGACAGGGATCAATGGTGAAAAACTGTTTTTT. It yields the protein CASSPETGINGEKLFF.

As regards this clone: The sample has other DNA sequences that encode this CDR3 too. This rearrangement joins TRBV2 to TRBJ2-7; no clear D. The CDR3 covers 11 residues. Germline CDR1 is SNHLY and CDR2 is FYNNEI. V gave up 6 bases and J gave up 4 bases, with 7 bases separating them. The CDR3 sequence is CASSGLYEQYF. The CDR3 bases are TGTGCCAGCAGCGGGCTATACGAGCAGTACTTC.

The table lists this clone with a count of one. The V gene is TRBV5-4, the J gene TRBJ2-2; 8 bases match TRBD1. There are 16 residues in the CDR3. CDR1 and CDR2 (germline): SGHNT, YYREEE (reference sequence). Germline trimming cut 2 bases from V and 2 bases from J; bases unmatched to any gene: 5. CDR3 DNA sequence: TGTGCCAGCAGCTTTCCCGGGACAGGAAACACCGGGGAGCTGTTTTTT. Residues: CASSFPGTGNTGELFF.

The V and J genes are TRBV5-6 and TRBJ1-2; D call uncertain. The germline V gene has CDR1 SGHDT and CDR2 YYEEEE. V was shortened by 0 bases and J by 3 bases, with 12 bases between the two germline ends. This CDR3 region has 15 residues. The CDR3 is CASSLDPPSDYGYTF. The CDR3 DNA reads TGTGCCAGCAGCTTGGACCCACCCTCGGACTATGGCTACACCTTC.

V usage is TRBV23-1 and J usage is TRBJ2-7, with D possibly called TRBD1 or TRBD2 (6 bases each). TRBV23-1 is identified as an open reading frame with a role that is uncertain. V dropped 6 bases and J dropped 3 bases, with 24 bases sitting between them. This CDR3 region has 17 residues. In DNA, the CDR3 is TGCGCCAGCAGCTCTAGACGGGGGCAGGGGTATCTCTACGAGCAGTACTTC. This translates into CASSSRRGQGYLYEQYF.

The chain is built from TRBV7-2 and TRBJ2-7, with TRBD2 identical over 10 bases. Germline V gives CDR1 SGHTA, CDR2 FQGNSA. V lost 2 bases, J lost 7 bases, and 14 bases stayed unmatched. The CDR3 loop spans 17 amino acids. CDR3 DNA: TGTGCCAGCAGCTTACTACGACCCACTAGCGGGATTGGGGAGCAGTACTTC. Translation gives CASSLLRPTSGIGEQYF.

The chain recombines TRBV6-5 with TRBJ1-2; D unclear. CDR1 is MNHEY, CDR2 SVGAGI, per germline. V was pared by 0 bases and J by 1 base, with 12 bases between. The CDR3 is 16 amino acids. The CDR3: CASSYSFDALNYGYTF. As DNA, the CDR3 is TGTGCCAGCAGTTACTCGTTCGACGCCCTTAACTATGGCTACACCTTC.

The V call is TRBV13, the J call TRBJ1-1; no clear D. Germline lookup yields CDR1 PRHDT and CDR2 FYEKMQ (reference sequence). V dropped 5 bases and J dropped 0 bases, with 16 bases sitting between them. The CDR3 length is 16 residues. The chain's CDR3 is CASSQGGIIMNTEAFF. CDR3 nucleotides: TGTGCCAGCAGCCAAGGAGGGATTATCATGAACACTGAAGCTTTCTTT.

This sequence joins TRBV7-9 and TRBJ2-6, with D possibly being TRBD1 (5 bases). Germline CDR1 is SEHNR and CDR2 is FQNEAQ (reference sequence). Trimming pared 10 bases from V and 1 base from J, leaving 11 bases between. This CDR3 contains 14 residues. The CDR3 DNA reads TGTGCCAACAGGTTCGGTTCTGGGGCCAACGTCCTGACTTTC. Translated: CANRFGSGANVLTF.

V is TRBV15 and J is TRBJ1-6; no reliable D call. Per germline, CDR1 LNHNV and CDR2 YYDKDF (reference sequence). The CDR3 runs 16 residues. Between the trimmed V and J ends, which lost 0 bases and 8 bases, there was a span of 14 bases. In DNA, the CDR3 is TGTGCCACCAGCAGAGATTCGACCGCATTGGATTCACCCCTCCACTTT. Translation: CATSRDSTALDSPLHF.

CDR3 sequence (DNA): TGTGCCAGCAGCCACGCCGGGGAGCTGTTTTTT. Protein product: CASSHAGELFF. The chain joins TRBV4-2 to TRBJ2-2, with D unclear. The length of the CDR3 is 11 residues. V dropped 3 bases and J dropped 6 bases, with 2 bases sitting between them. The germline V gene encodes CDR1 LGHNA and CDR2 YNFKEQ.

This rearrangement joins TRBV6-6 to TRBJ1-1, with D perhaps TRBD1 (6 bases). CDR3 length equals 14 residues. Germline V gives CDR1 MNHNY, CDR2 SVGAGI (reference sequence). Trimming left V 2 bases short and J 3 bases short, with 10 bases between. CDR3 in DNA: TGTGCCAGCAGTTACGCGGGGGGCGACACTGAAGCTTTCTTT. Translating gives CASSYAGGDTEAFF.

The chain joins TRBV19 to TRBJ1-2; D is undetermined. This CDR3 has 14 residues. CDR1 is LNHDA, CDR2 SQIVND, per germline (reference sequence). Trimming left V 6 bases short and J 7 bases short, with 18 bases between. Here the CDR3 reads CASREAFISGGYTF. The CDR3 DNA sequence: TGTGCCAGTAGGGAGGCCTTCATTTCTGGTGGCTACACCTTC.

The gene calls are TRBV5-6 and TRBJ2-7; D is perhaps TRBD2 (5 bases). Germline CDR1 and CDR2: SGHDT and YYEEEE. V gave up 6 bases and J gave up 1 base, with 8 bases separating them. This CDR3 region has 12 residues. CDR3 residues: CASNRESYEQYF. In nucleotides, the CDR3 is TGTGCCAGCAACCGGGAATCCTACGAGCAGTACTTC.

The CDR3 DNA reads as TGTGCCAGCAGCCTGACAGGGGGGACCTACGAGCAGTACTTC. Its protein is CASSLTGGTYEQYF. The chain employs TRBV6-1 and TRBJ2-7; 9 bases fit TRBD1. V shed 6 bases and J 2 bases; nucleotides not matched to a gene: 5. This CDR3 is 14 amino acids long. Looked up from germline, CDR1 is MNHNS and CDR2 is SASEGT.

The rearrangement joins TRBV28 to TRBJ2-6; no firm D call. CDR3 length equals 13 residues. The germline CDR1 and CDR2 sequences are MDHEN and SYDVKM. V lost 9 bases, J lost 10 bases, and 16 bases lay in between. The CDR3 region has the DNA TGTGCCAGTTGGGGTGTGGGTCTGAACGTCCTGACTTTC. It specifies CASWGVGLNVLTF.